Below, 21 T cell receptor beta chains from the same sample are listed, as sequenced in a study of regulatory T cells in long-lasting Graves disease. Time point: persistent/refractory GD, antithyroid drugs over 5 years with positive TRAb. Extracted PBMC RNA gave rise to the TCR library. Arm-PCR of CDR3 regions and iRepertoire HTBI primers were used to build TCR beta libraries. TCRdb ran MiXCR on the multiplex PCR reads and lists one entry per CDR3 protein. The profile covers 300,000 to 500,000 distinct CDR3 sequences, with around 21% appearing a single time and around 20% taken by the ten largest. The sample here was peripheral blood mononuclear cells (PBMCs), taken when the disease was refractory, from a patient treated with antithyroid drugs. The receptors come from a female donor with Graves disease.

This clonotype was found a few times. J is TRBJ1-2 and V is TRBV4-3; 9 bases are shared with TRBD1. CDR1 and CDR2 from the germline V gene are LGHNA and YSLEER. V shed 1 base and J 8 bases; nucleotides not matched to a gene: 11. CDR3 length equals 16 residues. The CDR3 region has the DNA TGCGCCAGCAGCCAAGCCCCACAGGGGGCCGGGGGGGGCTACACCTTC. The encoded protein is CASSQAPQGAGGGYTF.

This clonotype was counted only a few times. The V call is TRBV30, the J call TRBJ1-4, with D perhaps matching TRBD1 (6 bases). The CDR3 contains 13 residues. The V gene's germline CDR1 is GTSNPN and CDR2 SVGIG (reference sequence). The germline V and J ends were trimmed by 5 bases and 8 bases, with 15 bases remaining between them. In nucleotides, the CDR3 is TGTGCCTGGGCTAGACAGGCCGGAGAAAAACTGTTTTTT. Protein: CAWARQAGEKLFF.

This clonotype was seen repeatedly, ten times or more. This chain joins TRBV6-1 and TRBJ2-2; TRBD2 might be the D (6 bases). CDR3 length: 17 amino acids. Germline loops: CDR1 MNHNS, CDR2 SASEGT. V lost 4 bases and J 2 bases, leaving 17 bases between the germline ends. The CDR3 loop is CASSVNPGRPNTGELFF. The CDR3 DNA follows: TGTGCCAGCAGTGTGAACCCCGGGAGACCAAACACCGGGGAGCTGTTTTTT.

This clonotype was seen at least ten times. This chain connects TRBV19 to TRBJ2-1; no firm D call. The DNA matches TRBJ2-5 better at its end, which makes the J call doubtful. Germline CDR1 and CDR2: LNHDA and SQIVND (reference sequence). The CDR3 consists of 13 residues. CDR3 in DNA: TGTGCCAGTAGTCCCCTTTTCGGCGAGACCCAGTACTTC. This gives the protein CASSPLFGETQYF.

This clonotype was detected only a few times. V and J are TRBV7-2 and TRBJ1-5; a possible D gene is TRBD1 (6 bases). Germline V gives CDR1 SGHTA, CDR2 FQGNSA. Trimming pared 5 bases from V and 5 bases from J, leaving 10 bases between. CDR3 length: 13 residues. CDR3 DNA sequence: TGTGCCAGCAGCCCGGACAGTTATCAGCCCCAGCATTTT. Amino acid sequence: CASSPDSYQPQHF.

This clonotype was seen repeatedly, ten times or more. J is TRBJ2-7 and V is TRBV28; D not certain. Germline V gives CDR1 MDHEN, CDR2 SYDVKM. V shed 6 bases and J shed 7 bases, with 16 bases lying between them. The CDR3 has 13 residues. CDR3 DNA sequence: TGTGCCAGCAGCAGTAACGGCATGAGGGAGCAGTACTTC. Protein product: CASSSNGMREQYF. The full variable domain, in which reference TRBV28 and TRBJ2-7 provide the parts outside the CDR3, is DVKVTQSSRYLVKRTGEKVFLECVQDMDHENMFWYRQDPGLGLRLIYFSYDVKMKEKGDIPEGYSVSREKKERFSLILESASTNQTSMYLCASSSNGMREQYFGPGTRLTVT.

To note about this clonotype: A much more abundant neighbour one base away suggests this may be a read error. J is TRBJ2-3 and V is TRBV6-1, with a weak D call TRBD2 (6 bases). The CDR3 consists of 13 residues. From germline, CDR1 is MNHNS and CDR2 SASEGT. V lost 8 bases and J 2 bases, leaving 11 bases between the germline ends. CDR3 bases: TGTGCCAGCGACCAGGGACTCACAGATACGCAGTATTTT. Protein product: CASDQGLTDTQYF.

The table lists this clonotype with a few counts. The CDR3 is CASSSKDWTGVGTGELFF. CDR3 sequence (DNA): TGTGCCAGCAGCTCCAAGGACTGGACAGGGGTAGGAACCGGGGAGCTGTTTTTT. The rearrangement joins TRBV7-9 to TRBJ2-2; TRBD1 matches 9 bases. Germline V gene sequence: CDR1 SEHNR, CDR2 FQNEAQ (reference sequence). The CDR3 totals 18 residues. The junction had 14 bases not matched to a gene; V was cut back by 4 bases and J by 5 bases. The variable domain in full, completed from reference TRBV7-9 and TRBJ2-2, reads DTGVSQNPRHKITKRGQNVTFRCDPISEHNRLYWYRQTLGQGPEFLTYFQNEAQLEKSRLLSDRFSAERPKGSFSTLEIQRTEQGDSAMYLCASSSKDWTGVGTGELFFGEGSRLTVL.

There are many counts of this clonotype. The rearrangement links TRBV28 to TRBJ2-5; the match to TRBD1 covers 8 bases. This CDR3 has 15 residues. J was trimmed by 5 bases and V by 2 bases; bases with no gene match: 7. The germline gives CDR1 MDHEN, CDR2 SYDVKM. CDR3 loop: CASSLAAGGLETQYF. The CDR3 DNA reads as TGTGCCAGCAGTTTAGCGGCAGGGGGCCTGGAGACCCAGTACTTC.

This clonotype was counted ten times or more. The V call is TRBV28, the J call TRBJ2-5; D is unclear. The CDR3 has 15 amino acids. Trimming cost V 6 bases and J 7 bases, with 21 bases left between them. The V gene's germline CDR1 is MDHEN and CDR2 SYDVKM. CDR3 residues: CASSSLPDPKGTQYF. The CDR3, as DNA: TGTGCCAGCAGCTCTCTACCTGACCCCAAGGGGACCCAGTACTTC.

As to this clonotype: A read error is the likely source, as a far larger clone sits one nucleotide away. V gene TRBV7-8 combines with J gene TRBJ1-1; D is undetermined. From germline, CDR1 is SGHVS and CDR2 FQNEAQ. Trimming left V 6 bases short and J 8 bases short, with 10 bases between. The CDR3 consists of 11 residues. The CDR3 loop reads CASSVVDEAFF. CDR3 bases: TGTGCCAGCAGTGTCGTAGACGAAGCTTTCTTT.

In this sample, this clonotype turned up many times. The genes are TRBV2 and TRBJ1-6; D is perhaps TRBD1 (6 bases). With 5 bases removed from V and 7 bases from J, the gap between germline ends came to 12 bases. The CDR3 is 14 amino acids. The germline V gene has CDR1 SNHLY and CDR2 FYNNEI. This chain's CDR3 is CASSLTRGNSPLHF. DNA of the CDR3: TGTGCCAGCAGTCTCACCAGGGGAAATTCACCCCTCCACTTT.

This clonotype was picked up a small number of times. The chain carries TRBV7-9 and TRBJ1-1; D gene uncertain. V was pared by 7 bases and J by 1 base, with 10 bases between. The length of the CDR3 is 13 residues. Germline CDR1 reads SEHNR; CDR2 reads FQNEAQ (reference sequence). The CDR3 nucleotides read TGTGCCAGCAATTCTATAAAGAACACTGAAGCTTTCTTT. Protein: CASNSIKNTEAFF.

The table lists this clonotype with a few counts. The rearrangement joins TRBV20-1 to TRBJ2-4; TRBD2 agrees at 15 bases. V lost 6 bases, J lost 0 bases, and 9 bases stayed unmatched. The CDR3 extends over 18 amino acids. CDR1 DFQATT and CDR2 SNEGSKA come from the germline V gene (reference sequence). This CDR3 reads CSAPRTSGGGVAKNIQYF. The CDR3 DNA is TGCAGTGCCCCTAGGACTAGCGGGGGGGGGGTAGCCAAAAACATTCAGTACTTC.

The sample holds many counts of this clonotype. V and J are TRBV12-3 or TRBV12-4 and TRBJ2-7; weak D call: TRBD1 (5 bases). V lost 3 bases and J lost 4, with 10 bases in between. This CDR3 contains 13 residues. DNA of the CDR3: TGTGCCAGCAGTTTCAAGGGGCCGTACGAGCAGTACTTC. The encoded protein is CASSFKGPYEQYF.

Comments on this clonotype: A read error is possible here, since a much larger clone lies one base away. The chain has TRBV11-2 and TRBJ1-1; 9 bases align to TRBD1. V shed 7 bases and J 3 bases; nucleotides not matched to a gene: 9. Looked up from germline, CDR1 is SGHAT and CDR2 is FQNNGV. CDR3 length equals 15 residues. CDR3 nucleotides: TGTGCCAGCAACCCGGGGGGACAGGGAGACACTGAAGCTTTCTTT. It codes for CASNPGGQGDTEAFF.

This clonotype was observed a few times. The rearrangement links TRBV10-3 to TRBJ2-7; TRBD1 is a possible D gene (6 bases). The V end lost 7 bases, the J end lost 7 bases, and 17 bases lay between the germline ends. Germline CDR1 reads ENHRY; CDR2 reads SYGVKD. This CDR3 region has 13 residues. CDR3 in DNA: TGTGCCATCAACGGACAGAGCGATGGTGAGCAGTACTTC. Protein: CAINGQSDGEQYF.

As regards this clonotype: The junction differs from germline at one of its ends, possibly a read error. The chain employs TRBV24-1 and TRBJ2-2; TRBD1 might be the D (6 bases). Germline V gene data show CDR1 as KGHDR and CDR2 as SFDVKD. This CDR3 spans 16 amino acids. Here the CDR3 reads CATSDPPGQNTWELFF. The CDR3 region has the DNA TGTGCCACCAGTGATCCCCCGGGACAAAACACCTGGGAGCTGTTTTTT.

V usage is TRBV20-1 and J usage is TRBJ1-3; D remains unclear. The CDR3 contains 17 residues. Trimming pared 2 bases from V and 0 bases from J, leaving 17 bases between. Germline CDR1 and CDR2: DFQATT and SNEGSKA (reference sequence). CDR3 DNA sequence: TGCAGTGCTAGAATGTATGGGTTCGGTAGCTCTGGAAACACCATATATTTT. Translated, it gives CSARMYGFGSSGNTIYF.

Only a few counts were recorded for this clonotype. The genes are TRBV7-8 and TRBJ2-5; 11 bases agree with TRBD2. Germline V gene lookup returns CDR1 SGHVS and CDR2 FQNEAQ. V shed 5 bases and J 5 bases; nucleotides not matched to a gene: 16. The length of the CDR3 is 18 residues. CDR3 in amino acids: CASSHQGTSGVAGETQYF. The CDR3 bases are TGTGCCAGCAGCCACCAAGGGACTAGCGGAGTGGCGGGGGAGACCCAGTACTTC.

In this sample, this clonotype turned up many times. The chain employs TRBV28 and TRBJ1-5; 8 bases agree with TRBD1. V shed 3 bases and J 4 bases; nucleotides not matched to a gene: 14. This CDR3 spans 18 amino acids. The germline V gene encodes CDR1 MDHEN and CDR2 SYDVKM. The CDR3 DNA sequence: TGTGCCAGCAGTTTGCCCGGACAGGGCCACCCCACGAATCAGCCCCAGCATTTT. Translating it yields CASSLPGQGHPTNQPQHF.